The 9 T cell receptor beta chains in this list originate from one sample, sequenced in a study of shared clonotypes between healthy human individuals. The naive CD8 subset, CD45RO-negative cells positively selected for CCR7, excluded terminally differentiated effector memory CD45RA+ cells. Repertoires were generated with immunoSEQ multiplex PCR, while TCRdb's copy carries only in-frame clones and drops some. The top ten clones hold 1% to 1.3% of a sample with roughly 2 million clones, about 95% of them seen once. The sample was naive CD8+ T cells sorted from blood. These receptor sequences come from a man between 18 and 29 years old in good health.

This clone showed up just a few times. The sample has other DNA sequences that encode this CDR3 too. The chain is built from TRBV11-2 and TRBJ2-3; D could derive from TRBD1 or TRBD2 (5 bases each). Germline V lookup: CDR1 SGHAT, CDR2 FQNNGV. This CDR3 spans 14 amino acids. V was trimmed by 3 bases and J by 0 bases, leaving 7 bases between them. The CDR3 DNA reads TGTGCCAGCAGCTTTGGGGGAAGCACAGATACGCAGTATTTT. Its translation: CASSFGGSTDTQYF.

V and J are TRBV30 and TRBJ1-6, with D uncertain. Trimming stripped 5 bases from V and 2 bases from J, with 16 bases between. Germline CDR1 reads GTSNPN; CDR2 reads SVGIG (reference sequence). The CDR3 consists of 16 residues. CDR3 bases: TGTGCCTGGGGTTCGGACTCTTCGGCCTATAATTCACCCCTCCACTTT. This gives the protein CAWGSDSSAYNSPLHF.

The chain joins TRBV11-2 to TRBJ2-7; tentative D call: TRBD1 (6 bases). This CDR3 spans 14 amino acids. Germline V lookup: CDR1 SGHAT, CDR2 FQNNGV. Trimming pared 5 bases from V and 0 bases from J, leaving 11 bases between. The CDR3 protein is CASSPDRGSYEQYF. The CDR3 nucleotides are TGTGCCAGCAGCCCGGACAGAGGCTCCTACGAGCAGTACTTC.

V is TRBV10-3 and J is TRBJ1-2; D unclear. Trimming removed 0 bases at V and 3 bases at J, with 8 bases between. Germline CDR1 is ENHRY and CDR2 is SYGVKD. CDR3 length: 14 residues. The CDR3: CAISESRSDYGYTF. CDR3 nucleotides: TGTGCCATCAGTGAGTCTCGGTCAGACTATGGCTACACCTTC.

The rearrangement uses TRBV29-1 and TRBJ2-7; 12 bases agree with TRBD2. The CDR3 is 16 amino acids. Germline CDR1 SQVTM, CDR2 ANQGSEA. V was clipped by 4 bases and J by 2 bases; unmatched bases: 9. CDR3 nucleotides: TGCAGCGTTGTGGCTAGCGGGAGGGCCGATCCCTACGAGCAGTACTTC. Its protein product is CSVVASGRADPYEQYF.

The V gene is TRBV28, the J gene TRBJ2-7, with D unresolved. V was trimmed by 7 bases and J by 5 bases, leaving 18 bases between them. Germline V CDR1 and CDR2: MDHEN, SYDVKM. The CDR3 is 14 amino acids. CDR3 nucleotides: TGTGCCAGCACCCACGGCTCGACTGCTAACGAGCAGTACTTC. It specifies CASTHGSTANEQYF.

V and J are TRBV7-3 and TRBJ2-7; D perhaps matches TRBD2 (7 bases). The CDR3 length is 15 residues. The V gene's germline CDR1 is SGHTA and CDR2 FQGTGA. Trimming took off 2 bases at V and 5 bases at J, with 16 bases between the two ends. This CDR3 is CASSLGAGALDEQYF. The CDR3 DNA sequence: TGTGCCAGCAGCTTAGGGGCGGGGGCCCTAGACGAGCAGTACTTC. The entire variable domain, with the rest obtained from reference TRBV7-3 and TRBJ2-7, is as follows: GAGVSQTPSNKVTEKGKYVELRCDPISGHTALYWYRQSLGQGPEFLIYFQGTGAADDSGLPNDRFFAVRPEGSVSTLKIQRTERGDSAVYLCASSLGAGALDEQYFGPGTRLTVT.

The V and J genes are TRBV6-1 and TRBJ1-1; D might be TRBD1 (5 bases). The CDR3 sequence is 17 residues long. V was trimmed by 4 bases and J by 3 bases, leaving 21 bases between them. Germline-derived CDR1 and CDR2 are MNHNS and SASEGT. CDR3 protein: CASSAKASWVRDTEAFF. The CDR3, as DNA: TGTGCCAGCAGTGCAAAGGCGTCATGGGTCAGGGACACTGAAGCTTTCTTT.

The chain carries TRBV4-1 and TRBJ2-3; TRBD2 is a possible D gene (6 bases). Germline V CDR1 and CDR2: MGHRA, YSYEKL. V was shortened by 1 base and J by 6 bases, with 8 bases between the two germline ends. This CDR3 spans 13 amino acids. This CDR3 reads CASSQGGVDTQYF. In DNA, the CDR3 is TGCGCCAGCAGCCAAGGGGGGGTCGATACGCAGTATTTT.